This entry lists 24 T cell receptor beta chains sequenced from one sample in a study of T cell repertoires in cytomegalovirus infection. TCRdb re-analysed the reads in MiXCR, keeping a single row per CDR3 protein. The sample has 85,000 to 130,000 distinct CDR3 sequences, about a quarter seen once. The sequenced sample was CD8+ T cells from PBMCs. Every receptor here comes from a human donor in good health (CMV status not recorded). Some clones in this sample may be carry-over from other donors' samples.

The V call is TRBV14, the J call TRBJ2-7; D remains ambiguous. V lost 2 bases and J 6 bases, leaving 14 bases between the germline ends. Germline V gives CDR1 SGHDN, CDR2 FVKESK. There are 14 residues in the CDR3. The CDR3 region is CASSQWLDSGEQYF. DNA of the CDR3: TGTGCCAGCAGCCAATGGCTGGATTCAGGCGAGCAGTACTTC. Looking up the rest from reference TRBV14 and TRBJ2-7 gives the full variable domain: EAGVTQFPSHSVIEKGQTVTLRCDPISGHDNLYWYRRVMGKEIKFLLHFVKESKQDESGMPNNRFLAERTGGTYSTLKVQPAELEDSGVYFCASSQWLDSGEQYFGPGTRLTVT.

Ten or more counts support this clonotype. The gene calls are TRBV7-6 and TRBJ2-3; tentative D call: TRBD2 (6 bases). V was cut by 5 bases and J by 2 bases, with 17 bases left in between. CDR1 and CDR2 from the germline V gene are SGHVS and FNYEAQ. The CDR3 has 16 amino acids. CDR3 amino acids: CASSLTLRGNTDTQYF. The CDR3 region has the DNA TGTGCCAGCAGCCTCACTCTTCGGGGGAACACAGATACGCAGTATTTT.

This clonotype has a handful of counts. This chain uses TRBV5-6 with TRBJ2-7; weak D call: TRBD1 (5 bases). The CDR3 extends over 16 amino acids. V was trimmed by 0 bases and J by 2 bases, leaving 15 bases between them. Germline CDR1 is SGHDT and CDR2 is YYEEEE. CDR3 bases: TGTGCCAGCAGCTTGGGATTCAGGGATCCCACCTACGAGCAGTACTTC. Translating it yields CASSLGFRDPTYEQYF.

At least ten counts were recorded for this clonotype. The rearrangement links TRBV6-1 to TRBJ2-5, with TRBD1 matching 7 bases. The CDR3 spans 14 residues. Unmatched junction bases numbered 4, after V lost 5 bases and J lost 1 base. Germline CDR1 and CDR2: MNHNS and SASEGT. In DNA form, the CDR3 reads TGTGCCAGCAGTAAGGACAGGACCCAAGAGACCCAGTACTTC. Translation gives CASSKDRTQETQYF.

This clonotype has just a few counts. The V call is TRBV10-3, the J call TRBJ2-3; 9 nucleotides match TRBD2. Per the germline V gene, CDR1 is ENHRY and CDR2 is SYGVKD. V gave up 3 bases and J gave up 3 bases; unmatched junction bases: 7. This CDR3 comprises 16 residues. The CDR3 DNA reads TGTGCCATCAGTGAAGGGCCAGCGGGGGGAACAGATACGCAGTATTTT. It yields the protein CAISEGPAGGTDTQYF.

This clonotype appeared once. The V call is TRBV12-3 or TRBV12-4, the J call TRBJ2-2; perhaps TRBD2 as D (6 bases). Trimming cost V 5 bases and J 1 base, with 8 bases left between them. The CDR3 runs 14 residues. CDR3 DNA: TGTGCCAGCAGTCCTAGCGAGAACACCGGGGAGCTGTTTTTT. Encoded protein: CASSPSENTGELFF.

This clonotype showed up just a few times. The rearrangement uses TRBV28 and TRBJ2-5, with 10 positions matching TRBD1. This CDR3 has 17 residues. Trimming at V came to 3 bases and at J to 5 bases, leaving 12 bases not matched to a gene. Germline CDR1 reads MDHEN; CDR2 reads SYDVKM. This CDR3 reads CASSFSGTGASGETQYF. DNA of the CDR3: TGTGCCAGCAGTTTTTCCGGGACAGGGGCGAGCGGGGAGACCCAGTACTTC. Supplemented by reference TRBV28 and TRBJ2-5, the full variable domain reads DVKVTQSSRYLVKRTGEKVFLECVQDMDHENMFWYRQDPGLGLRLIYFSYDVKMKEKGDIPEGYSVSREKKERFSLILESASTNQTSMYLCASSFSGTGASGETQYFGPGTRLLVL.

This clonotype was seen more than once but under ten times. The CDR3 here is CASESRVGETQYF. In DNA, the CDR3 is TGTGCCAGCGAGTCCAGGGTCGGGGAGACCCAGTACTTC. The V gene is TRBV13, the J gene TRBJ2-5; D possibly corresponds to TRBD1 (5 bases). The CDR3 is 13 amino acids. Germline V gene lookup returns CDR1 PRHDT and CDR2 FYEKMQ (reference sequence). The V and J ends lost 8 bases and 5 bases respectively, with 15 bases between them.

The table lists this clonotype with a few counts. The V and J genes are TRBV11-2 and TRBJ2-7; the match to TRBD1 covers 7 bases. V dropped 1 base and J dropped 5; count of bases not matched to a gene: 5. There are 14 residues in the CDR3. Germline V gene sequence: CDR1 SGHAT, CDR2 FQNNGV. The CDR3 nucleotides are TGTGCCAGCAGCTTAGGAACAGGGGCCGACGAGCAGTACTTC. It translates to CASSLGTGADEQYF.

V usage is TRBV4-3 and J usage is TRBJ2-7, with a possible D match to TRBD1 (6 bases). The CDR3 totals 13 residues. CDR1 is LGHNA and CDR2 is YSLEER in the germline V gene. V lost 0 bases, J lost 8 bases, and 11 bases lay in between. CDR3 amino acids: CASSQDRRDKQYF. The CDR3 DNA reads TGCGCCAGCAGCCAAGATCGCAGGGACAAGCAGTACTTC.

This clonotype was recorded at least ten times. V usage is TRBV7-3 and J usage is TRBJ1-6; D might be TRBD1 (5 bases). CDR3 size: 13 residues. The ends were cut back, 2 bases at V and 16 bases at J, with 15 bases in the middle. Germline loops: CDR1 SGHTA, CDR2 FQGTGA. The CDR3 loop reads CASSLFAGHQLHF. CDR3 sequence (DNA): TGTGCCAGCAGCTTATTCGCGGGGCATCAACTCCACTTT.

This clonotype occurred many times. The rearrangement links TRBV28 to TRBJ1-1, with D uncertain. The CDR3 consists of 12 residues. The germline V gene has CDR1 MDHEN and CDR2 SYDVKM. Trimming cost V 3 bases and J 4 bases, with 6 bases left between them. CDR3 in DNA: TGTGCCAGCAGTTTTGGCCTCACTGAAGCTTTCTTT. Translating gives CASSFGLTEAFF.

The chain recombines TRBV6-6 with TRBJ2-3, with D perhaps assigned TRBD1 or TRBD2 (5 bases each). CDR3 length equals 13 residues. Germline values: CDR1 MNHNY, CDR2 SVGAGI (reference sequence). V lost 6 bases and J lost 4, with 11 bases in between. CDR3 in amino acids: CASRPMGADTQYF. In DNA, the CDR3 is TGTGCCAGCAGACCGATGGGGGCAGATACGCAGTATTTT.

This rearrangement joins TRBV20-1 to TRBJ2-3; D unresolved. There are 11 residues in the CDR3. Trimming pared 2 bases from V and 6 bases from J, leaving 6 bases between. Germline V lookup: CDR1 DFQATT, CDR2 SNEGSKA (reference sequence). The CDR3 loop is CSARLVDTQYF. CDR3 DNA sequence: TGCAGTGCTAGACTAGTGGATACGCAGTATTTT.

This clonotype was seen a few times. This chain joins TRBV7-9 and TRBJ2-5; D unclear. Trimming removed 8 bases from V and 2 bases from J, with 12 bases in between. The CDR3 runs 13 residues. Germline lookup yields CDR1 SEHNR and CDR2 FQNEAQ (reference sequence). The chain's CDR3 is CASRVQIQETQYF. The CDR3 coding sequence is TGTGCCAGCCGAGTTCAGATACAAGAGACCCAGTACTTC.

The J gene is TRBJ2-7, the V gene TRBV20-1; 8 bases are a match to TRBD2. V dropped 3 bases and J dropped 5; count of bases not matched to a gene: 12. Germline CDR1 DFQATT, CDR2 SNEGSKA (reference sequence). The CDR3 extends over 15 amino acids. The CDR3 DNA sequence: TGCAGTGCTAGTAGTTTGAGCGGGAGAGGCGACGAGCAGTACTTC. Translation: CSASSLSGRGDEQYF.

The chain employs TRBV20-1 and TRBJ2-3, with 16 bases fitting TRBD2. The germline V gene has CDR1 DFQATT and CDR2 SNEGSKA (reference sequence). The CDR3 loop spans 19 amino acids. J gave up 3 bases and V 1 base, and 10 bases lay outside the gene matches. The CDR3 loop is CSARVGTSGRGRFTDTQYF. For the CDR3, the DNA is TGCAGTGCTAGAGTCGGGACTAGCGGGAGGGGGAGATTTACAGATACGCAGTATTTT.

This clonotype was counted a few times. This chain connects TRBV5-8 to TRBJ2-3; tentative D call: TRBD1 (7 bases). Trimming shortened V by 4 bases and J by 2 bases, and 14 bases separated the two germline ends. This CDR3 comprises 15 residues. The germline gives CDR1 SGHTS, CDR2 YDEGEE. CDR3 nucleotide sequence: TGTGCCAGCAGCCTGCGGGACAGCCCCACAGATACGCAGTATTTT. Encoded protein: CASSLRDSPTDTQYF.

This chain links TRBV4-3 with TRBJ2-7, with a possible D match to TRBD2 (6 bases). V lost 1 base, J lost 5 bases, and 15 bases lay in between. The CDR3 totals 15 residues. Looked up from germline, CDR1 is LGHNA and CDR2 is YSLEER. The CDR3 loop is CASSQARQRVDEQYF. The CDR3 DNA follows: TGCGCCAGCAGCCAAGCCCGACAGCGGGTCGACGAGCAGTACTTC.

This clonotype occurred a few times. The CDR3 DNA sequence: TGTGCCAGCAGCCAACAGGTCGGGGACTACAATGAGCAGTTCTTC. As protein: CASSQQVGDYNEQFF. This chain uses TRBV4-2 with TRBJ2-1, with a possible D match to TRBD2 (5 bases). Germline CDR1 is LGHNA and CDR2 is YNFKEQ. The ends were cut back, 2 bases at V and 3 bases at J, with 11 bases in the middle. This CDR3 has 15 amino acids.

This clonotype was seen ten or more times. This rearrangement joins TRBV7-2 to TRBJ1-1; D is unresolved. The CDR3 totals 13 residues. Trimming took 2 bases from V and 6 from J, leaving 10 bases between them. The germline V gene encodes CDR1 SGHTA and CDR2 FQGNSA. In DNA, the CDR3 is TGTGCCAGCAGCTTAAGGTACGGCCCTGAAGCTTTCTTT. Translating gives CASSLRYGPEAFF.

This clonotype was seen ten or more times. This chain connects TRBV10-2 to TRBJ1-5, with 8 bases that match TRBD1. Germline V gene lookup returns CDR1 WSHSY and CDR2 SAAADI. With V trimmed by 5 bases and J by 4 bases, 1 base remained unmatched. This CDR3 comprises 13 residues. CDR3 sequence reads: CASSRDRNQPQHF. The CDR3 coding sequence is TGCGCCAGCAGTCGGGACAGGAATCAGCCCCAGCATTTT.

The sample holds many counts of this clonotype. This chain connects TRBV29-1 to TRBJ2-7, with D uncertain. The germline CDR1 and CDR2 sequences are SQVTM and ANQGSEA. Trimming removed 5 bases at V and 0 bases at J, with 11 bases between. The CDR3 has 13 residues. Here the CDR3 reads CSVLAADSYEQYF. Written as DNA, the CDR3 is TGCAGCGTTTTGGCCGCAGACTCCTACGAGCAGTACTTC.

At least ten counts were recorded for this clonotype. CDR3 sequence: CASRFLAGDNNEQFF. CDR3 coding DNA: TGTGCCAGCAGATTTCTAGCGGGGGACAACAATGAGCAGTTCTTC. The chain employs TRBV7-8 and TRBJ2-1; TRBD2 matches 10 bases. The V gene end was trimmed by 6 bases and the J gene end by 5 bases; junction bases not matched to a gene: 7. The CDR3 runs 15 residues. Germline V gene sequence: CDR1 SGHVS, CDR2 FQNEAQ.